This is a list of T cell receptor beta chains from one sample in a study of regulatory T cells in long-lasting Graves disease. From the multiplex PCR reads, TCRdb called clonotypes with MiXCR, one entry per CDR3 protein. The data show 400,000 to 550,000 distinct CDR3 sequences, approximately 16% seen once. This sample also appeared in a second study, on T cells in Graves' hyperthyroidism and ophthalmopathy.

The sample here was peripheral blood mononuclear cells (PBMCs), taken at new diagnosis, from a patient treated with antithyroid drugs. Source of these receptors: a woman between 25 and 40 years old with Graves disease. Both conserved end residues are part of each CDR3. Fields, in order: CDR3 DNA, CDR3 protein, CDR3 length, D gene, V gene, J gene, clone size. The D gene is left open where the match is weak. Clone size is not always given. Where it is, it says once, few, many or a class for expanded clones.

CDR3 DNA: TGTGCCAGCAGCCAGAGACTAGCGGGGGGCCAAGAGACCCAGTACTTC
CDR3 protein: CASSQRLAGGQETQYF
CDR3 length: 16
D gene: TRBD2
V gene: TRBV12-3/TRBV12-4
J gene: TRBJ2-5
clone size: many

CDR3 DNA: TGTGCCACCAGTGACCCTACCGGCTTGAAGCAGTACTTC
CDR3 protein: CATSDPTGLKQYF
CDR3 length: 13
D gene: .
V gene: TRBV27
J gene: TRBJ2-7
clone size: .

CDR3 DNA: TGTGCCAGCAGTGAGCCCACGACAGTAAACAATCAGCCCCAGCATTTT
CDR3 protein: CASSEPTTVNNQPQHF
CDR3 length: 16
D gene: .
V gene: TRBV2
J gene: TRBJ1-5
clone size: many

CDR3 DNA: TGTGCCAGCAGCCCCGACAGTTCCTACGAGCAGTACTTC
CDR3 protein: CASSPDSSYEQYF
CDR3 length: 13
D gene: .
V gene: TRBV6-1
J gene: TRBJ2-7
clone size: many

CDR3 DNA: TGCAGCGTTGAAGGAGGACTGGGCCCCGGAGATACGCAGTATTTT
CDR3 protein: CSVEGGLGPGDTQYF
CDR3 length: 15
D gene: .
V gene: TRBV29-1
J gene: TRBJ2-3
clone size: few

CDR3 DNA: TGTGCCAGCAGCGTGACAGGGAGGGAACGGACAGATACGCAGTATTTT
CDR3 protein: CASSVTGRERTDTQYF
CDR3 length: 16
D gene: .
V gene: TRBV13
J gene: TRBJ2-3
clone size: few

CDR3 DNA: TGTGCCAGCAGCTCCGGGACTAGGGCCTACGAGCAGTACTTC
CDR3 protein: CASSSGTRAYEQYF
CDR3 length: 14
D gene: TRBD2
V gene: TRBV7-9
J gene: TRBJ2-7
clone size: many

CDR3 DNA: TGTGCCAGCAGCCTAATGGACAACCGAGGTTCAGATACGCAGTATTTT
CDR3 protein: CASSLMDNRGSDTQYF
CDR3 length: 16
D gene: .
V gene: TRBV5-5
J gene: TRBJ2-3
clone size: .

CDR3 DNA: TGTGCCAGTAGTATAGTAAGCGGACACGACTCCTACAATGAGCAGTTCTTC
CDR3 protein: CASSIVSGHDSYNEQFF
CDR3 length: 17
D gene: .
V gene: TRBV19
J gene: TRBJ2-1
clone size: .

CDR3 DNA: TGTGCCACCAGTGACCGCGACTTGCCGCAGGGCTCCTACAATGAGCAGTTCTTC
CDR3 protein: CATSDRDLPQGSYNEQFF
CDR3 length: 18
D gene: .
V gene: TRBV24-1
J gene: TRBJ2-1
clone size: .

CDR3 DNA: TGCGCCAGCAGCCTCCGGGCAGACGGCTCCTACGAGCAGTACTTC
CDR3 protein: CASSLRADGSYEQYF
CDR3 length: 15
D gene: .
V gene: TRBV5-1
J gene: TRBJ2-7
clone size: many

CDR3 DNA: TGTGCCAGCAGCTTTGTTGGGACAGGGAGCTATGGCTACACCTTC
CDR3 protein: CASSFVGTGSYGYTF
CDR3 length: 15
D gene: TRBD1
V gene: TRBV5-5
J gene: TRBJ1-2
clone size: .

CDR3 DNA: TGCAGTGCTAGAGATCCCAGGGGTGATGAAAAACTGTTTTTT
CDR3 protein: CSARDPRGDEKLFF
CDR3 length: 14
D gene: .
V gene: TRBV20-1
J gene: TRBJ1-4
clone size: many

CDR3 DNA: TGTGCCAGCAGTCCCCGAGACCATGAGCAGTTCTTC
CDR3 protein: CASSPRDHEQFF
CDR3 length: 12
D gene: .
V gene: TRBV6-1
J gene: TRBJ2-1
clone size: many

CDR3 DNA: TGTGCCAGCAGTTCACTCTGGACAGGGGGCGAGGATGAGCAGTTCTTC
CDR3 protein: CASSSLWTGGEDEQFF
CDR3 length: 16
D gene: TRBD1
V gene: TRBV6-5
J gene: TRBJ2-1
clone size: many

CDR3 DNA: TGTGCCAGCACTCCGGGACTGAGAACCTACGAGCAGTACTTC
CDR3 protein: CASTPGLRTYEQYF
CDR3 length: 14
D gene: .
V gene: TRBV28
J gene: TRBJ2-7
clone size: many

CDR3 DNA: TGCGCCAGCAGCCCGGGACGCCGCCCTTCACCCCTCCACTTT
CDR3 protein: CASSPGRRPSPLHF
CDR3 length: 14
D gene: .
V gene: TRBV4-1
J gene: TRBJ1-6
clone size: .

CDR3 DNA: TGTGCCAGCAGCCCAAGGCAGGGTACAGAGACCCAGTACTTC
CDR3 protein: CASSPRQGTETQYF
CDR3 length: 14
D gene: .
V gene: TRBV14
J gene: TRBJ2-5
clone size: many

CDR3 DNA: TGCGCCAGCAGCCAAGGAAGGGGCGGTCAGCCCCAGCATTTT
CDR3 protein: CASSQGRGGQPQHF
CDR3 length: 14
D gene: .
V gene: TRBV4-1
J gene: TRBJ1-5
clone size: .

CDR3 DNA: TGTGCCAGTAGCCGGACTAGCGGGAGGGCCAGAAATGAGCAGTTCTTC
CDR3 protein: CASSRTSGRARNEQFF
CDR3 length: 16
D gene: TRBD2
V gene: TRBV19
J gene: TRBJ2-1
clone size: .

CDR3 DNA: TGTGCCAGTAGTATAGTGGGTCAGCCCCAGCATTTT
CDR3 protein: CASSIVGQPQHF
CDR3 length: 12
D gene: .
V gene: TRBV19
J gene: TRBJ1-5
clone size: .

CDR3 DNA: TGTGCCAGCAGCTTAGGGTACAGTAGCACAGATACGCAGTATTTT
CDR3 protein: CASSLGYSSTDTQYF
CDR3 length: 15
D gene: .
V gene: TRBV7-9
J gene: TRBJ2-3
clone size: .

CDR3 DNA: TGTGCCAGCAGTTCCGGGACAGAAGGCAATCAGCCCCAGCATTTT
CDR3 protein: CASSSGTEGNQPQHF
CDR3 length: 15
D gene: TRBD1
V gene: TRBV28
J gene: TRBJ1-5
clone size: many

CDR3 DNA: TGTGCCAGCAGCCAACAGGCCTTGGCTGAAGCTTTCTTT
CDR3 protein: CASSQQALAEAFF
CDR3 length: 13
D gene: .
V gene: TRBV3-1
J gene: TRBJ1-1
clone size: many

CDR3 DNA: TGTGCCAGCACCCCCCCGGGCCGTTCCTACGAGCAGTACTTC
CDR3 protein: CASTPPGRSYEQYF
CDR3 length: 14
D gene: .
V gene: TRBV12-3/TRBV12-4
J gene: TRBJ2-7
clone size: many

CDR3 DNA: TGTGCCAGCAGCAAAGGACAAACCGGGGAGCTGTTTTTT
CDR3 protein: CASSKGQTGELFF
CDR3 length: 13
D gene: .
V gene: TRBV9
J gene: TRBJ2-2
clone size: .

CDR3 DNA: TGTGCCAGCAGTTTATCGGTCAGTAGCTATGGCTACACCTTC
CDR3 protein: CASSLSVSSYGYTF
CDR3 length: 14
D gene: .
V gene: TRBV27
J gene: TRBJ1-2
clone size: .

CDR3 DNA: TGCGCCAGCAGCTTGCGTCCCGGGACGGCGAATGAGCAGTTCTTC
CDR3 protein: CASSLRPGTANEQFF
CDR3 length: 15
D gene: .
V gene: TRBV5-1
J gene: TRBJ2-1
clone size: many

CDR3 DNA: TGTGCCAGCAGCCAAGCCTGGAGCGGGAGTCGTGGGACCCAGTACTTC
CDR3 protein: CASSQAWSGSRGTQYF
CDR3 length: 16
D gene: TRBD2
V gene: TRBV3-1
J gene: TRBJ2-5
clone size: few

CDR3 DNA: TGCAGCGTGAGCGATCAGACTGAAGCTTTCTTT
CDR3 protein: CSVSDQTEAFF
CDR3 length: 11
D gene: .
V gene: TRBV29-1
J gene: TRBJ1-1
clone size: many

CDR3 DNA: TGTGCCAGCAGCTTAGGGACAGGGTCCGGGGAGCTGTTTTTT
CDR3 protein: CASSLGTGSGELFF
CDR3 length: 14
D gene: TRBD1
V gene: TRBV7-9
J gene: TRBJ2-2
clone size: few

CDR3 DNA: TGTGCCAGCAGTTTACCAGGGCCGGGGGAAAAACTGTTTTTT
CDR3 protein: CASSLPGPGEKLFF
CDR3 length: 14
D gene: .
V gene: TRBV27
J gene: TRBJ1-4
clone size: .

CDR3 DNA: TGTGCCAGCGGAGCGGGAGGGCCGATGGACGAGCAGTACTTC
CDR3 protein: CASGAGGPMDEQYF
CDR3 length: 14
D gene: TRBD2
V gene: TRBV2
J gene: TRBJ2-7
clone size: many

CDR3 DNA: TGTGCCAGCAGCGCTACGGGACAGCCAAACTCCTACGAGCAGTACTTC
CDR3 protein: CASSATGQPNSYEQYF
CDR3 length: 16
D gene: TRBD1
V gene: TRBV7-8
J gene: TRBJ2-7
clone size: many

CDR3 DNA: TGCGCCAGCAGCCACGGGAACAAAGCTTTCTTT
CDR3 protein: CASSHGNKAFF
CDR3 length: 11
D gene: .
V gene: TRBV4-1
J gene: TRBJ1-1
clone size: few

CDR3 DNA: TGTGCCAGCTCACCTCGGGGCACTGCAATTCGGAGCAATCAGCCCCAGCATTTT
CDR3 protein: CASSPRGTAIRSNQPQHF
CDR3 length: 18
D gene: .
V gene: TRBV18
J gene: TRBJ1-5
clone size: many

CDR3 DNA: TGCAGTGCTAGGTACGACAGGGACCACTATGGCTACACCTTC
CDR3 protein: CSARYDRDHYGYTF
CDR3 length: 14
D gene: TRBD1
V gene: TRBV20-1
J gene: TRBJ1-2
clone size: .

CDR3 DNA: TGTGCCAGTAGTATAGGCAGGGTGGGCAATCAGCCCCAGCATTTT
CDR3 protein: CASSIGRVGNQPQHF
CDR3 length: 15
D gene: .
V gene: TRBV19
J gene: TRBJ1-5
clone size: .

CDR3 DNA: TGCAGCGCTTTGGCCCCGGACCGGGCCACCAGGGAGACCCAGTACTTC
CDR3 protein: CSALAPDRATRETQYF
CDR3 length: 16
D gene: .
V gene: TRBV29-1
J gene: TRBJ2-5
clone size: many

CDR3 DNA: TGTGCCAGCACGAAGACAACGAACACCGGGGAGCTGTTTTTT
CDR3 protein: CASTKTTNTGELFF
CDR3 length: 14
D gene: .
V gene: TRBV27
J gene: TRBJ2-2
clone size: few

CDR3 DNA: TGTGCCAGCAGCCGACAGACTGGGTATGGCTACACCTTC
CDR3 protein: CASSRQTGYGYTF
CDR3 length: 13
D gene: .
V gene: TRBV28
J gene: TRBJ1-2
clone size: few

CDR3 DNA: TGTGCCAGCAGCGAAGAGGGTACAGATACGCAGTATTTT
CDR3 protein: CASSEEGTDTQYF
CDR3 length: 13
D gene: .
V gene: TRBV2
J gene: TRBJ2-3
clone size: many

CDR3 DNA: TGTGCTAGTGCCACCGGGACAGGGGAGAACTATGGCTACACCTTC
CDR3 protein: CASATGTGENYGYTF
CDR3 length: 15
D gene: TRBD1
V gene: TRBV12-5
J gene: TRBJ1-2
clone size: .

CDR3 DNA: TGTGCCAGCAGCTTAGGCTTAAAGTCCTATGGCTACACCTTC
CDR3 protein: CASSLGLKSYGYTF
CDR3 length: 14
D gene: .
V gene: TRBV13
J gene: TRBJ1-2
clone size: many

CDR3 DNA: TGTGCCAGCAGTCCTGGGGGTTCCAATGAAAAACTGTTTTTT
CDR3 protein: CASSPGGSNEKLFF
CDR3 length: 14
D gene: .
V gene: TRBV7-2
J gene: TRBJ1-4
clone size: few

CDR3 DNA: TGTGCCACCAACAGTTTCGAGGGGACATCGAAAGAGACCCAGTACTTC
CDR3 protein: CATNSFEGTSKETQYF
CDR3 length: 16
D gene: .
V gene: TRBV28
J gene: TRBJ2-5
clone size: many

CDR3 DNA: TGTGCCAGCAGCTCGGTACAGGGGAGAGCGTACAAGCAGTACTTC
CDR3 protein: CASSSVQGRAYKQYF
CDR3 length: 15
D gene: TRBD1
V gene: TRBV11-2
J gene: TRBJ2-7
clone size: many

CDR3 DNA: TGCAGTGCTAGACCTCAAGACGGCTACACCTTC
CDR3 protein: CSARPQDGYTF
CDR3 length: 11
D gene: .
V gene: TRBV20-1
J gene: TRBJ1-2
clone size: .

CDR3 DNA: TGTGCCACCAGCACCGACCGCTCCTATAATTCACCCCTCCACTTT
CDR3 protein: CATSTDRSYNSPLHF
CDR3 length: 15
D gene: .
V gene: TRBV15
J gene: TRBJ1-6
clone size: .

CDR3 DNA: TGTGCCAGCAGCCCATATGACAGGGTTCCGGATACGCAGTATTTT
CDR3 protein: CASSPYDRVPDTQYF
CDR3 length: 15
D gene: TRBD1
V gene: TRBV6-2/TRBV6-3
J gene: TRBJ2-3
clone size: .

CDR3 DNA: TGTGCCAGCAGTTTGGAACAAGAAGGGACCCAGTACTTC
CDR3 protein: CASSLEQEGTQYF
CDR3 length: 13
D gene: .
V gene: TRBV12-3/TRBV12-4
J gene: TRBJ2-5
clone size: many

CDR3 DNA: TGTGCCAGCAGGCCAACATTAGCGCCCAGCTCCTACAATGAGCAGTTCTTC
CDR3 protein: CASRPTLAPSSYNEQFF
CDR3 length: 17
D gene: .
V gene: TRBV28
J gene: TRBJ2-1
clone size: many

CDR3 DNA: TGTGCCAGCAGCTTAGGGGGAAACTCTGGGGCCAACGTCCTGACTTTC
CDR3 protein: CASSLGGNSGANVLTF
CDR3 length: 16
D gene: .
V gene: TRBV7-2
J gene: TRBJ2-6
clone size: .

CDR3 DNA: TGTGCCAGCAGCTTAGTCCCCGGGGTCTACAATGAGCAGTTCTTC
CDR3 protein: CASSLVPGVYNEQFF
CDR3 length: 15
D gene: .
V gene: TRBV11-3
J gene: TRBJ2-1
clone size: many

CDR3 DNA: TGTGCCTGGAGGTACCTTAATTATGGGGCCAACGTCCTGACTTTC
CDR3 protein: CAWRYLNYGANVLTF
CDR3 length: 15
D gene: .
V gene: TRBV30
J gene: TRBJ2-6
clone size: many

CDR3 DNA: TGTGCCAGCAGCTTAGACCAGGGGGCAGAGACCCAGTACTTC
CDR3 protein: CASSLDQGAETQYF
CDR3 length: 14
D gene: TRBD1
V gene: TRBV7-2
J gene: TRBJ2-5
clone size: many

CDR3 DNA: TGTGCCAGCTCCCCCCCCGGGACAGGGGGAACAGATACGCAGTATTTT
CDR3 protein: CASSPPGTGGTDTQYF
CDR3 length: 16
D gene: TRBD1
V gene: TRBV18
J gene: TRBJ2-3
clone size: once